This entry lists 30 T cell receptor beta chains sequenced from one sample in a study of T cell repertoires in cytomegalovirus infection. Each CDR3 protein gets one entry after TCRdb re-called the reads with MiXCR. The table has some 500,000 distinct CDR3 sequences, 33% seen once. Which antigens these TCRs recognize remains unknown. The specimen comprised cultured PBMCs, sampled from culture after CMV antigen stimulation. Every receptor here comes from a human donor in good health (CMV status not recorded). Some clones in this sample may be carry-over from other donors' samples.

This clonotype was observed a handful of times. The V call is TRBV11-2, the J call TRBJ1-2; TRBD1 is a possible D gene (6 bases). The CDR3 has 16 residues. The V and J ends lost 4 bases and 0 bases respectively, with 15 bases between them. From germline, CDR1 is SGHAT and CDR2 FQNNGV. This CDR3 is CASSSTLGQPNYGYTF. The CDR3 DNA follows: TGTGCCAGCAGCTCGACCCTCGGACAGCCTAACTATGGCTACACCTTC.

The J gene is TRBJ2-7, the V gene TRBV28; D remains unclear. Trimming removed 6 bases at V and 4 bases at J, with 13 bases between. CDR3 size: 13 residues. Per the germline V gene, CDR1 is MDHEN and CDR2 is SYDVKM. The CDR3 region has the DNA TGTGCCAGCAGCTCCTTATATGTTTACGAGCAGTACGTC. Translating gives CASSSLYVYEQYV.

This clonotype showed up just a few times. This chain links TRBV7-2 with TRBJ1-1; TRBD1 is a possible D gene (5 bases). The CDR3 totals 15 residues. The V end was cut by 0 bases, the J end by 1 base, with 9 bases between. Looked up from germline, CDR1 is SGHTA and CDR2 is FQGNSA. The DNA for the CDR3 is TGTGCCAGCAGCTTAGCGGCCAGGGCGAACACTGAAGCTTTCTTT. Protein product: CASSLAARANTEAFF.

This clonotype was seen a few times. The V and J genes are TRBV24-1 and TRBJ2-1, with 10 bases identical to TRBD2. Per the germline V gene, CDR1 is KGHDR and CDR2 is SFDVKD. CDR3 length equals 16 residues. V lost 4 bases to trimming and J lost 6 bases; unmatched junction nucleotides: 8. CDR3 DNA sequence: TGTGCCACCAGTGACCAGAGGACTAGCGGTCGCAATGAGCAGTTCTTC. It is translated as CATSDQRTSGRNEQFF.

The chain joins TRBV7-2 to TRBJ2-1; 8 bases map to TRBD2. Germline lookup yields CDR1 SGHTA and CDR2 FQGNSA. The V gene end was trimmed by 8 bases and the J gene end by 3 bases; junction bases not matched to a gene: 9. The CDR3 runs 15 residues. CDR3 in amino acids: CASVISGSYYNEQFF. The CDR3 coding sequence is TGTGCCAGCGTTATAAGCGGGAGCTACTACAATGAGCAGTTCTTC.

There are a few counts of this clonotype. V is TRBV19 and J is TRBJ2-3, with D perhaps matching TRBD1 or TRBD2 (5 bases each). CDR1 and CDR2 from the germline V gene are LNHDA and SQIVND (reference sequence). The V end was cut by 4 bases, the J end by 4 bases, with 18 bases between. This CDR3 has 16 residues. The CDR3 DNA is TGTGCCAGTAGTACAAACAGGATGAGGGTCCCAGATACGCAGTATTTT. This encodes CASSTNRMRVPDTQYF.

This clonotype was seen only a few times. The gene calls are TRBV28 and TRBJ2-1; D is undetermined. Trimming cost V 6 bases and J 6 bases, with 18 bases left between them. The CDR3 is 15 amino acids. Per the germline V gene, CDR1 is MDHEN and CDR2 is SYDVKM. Written as DNA, the CDR3 is TGTGCCAGCAGGTCCAGCGCGCGCGCCTTCAATGAGCAGTTCTTC. This translates into CASRSSARAFNEQFF. Full variable domain (outside the CDR3, taken from reference TRBV28 and TRBJ2-1): DVKVTQSSRYLVKRTGEKVFLECVQDMDHENMFWYRQDPGLGLRLIYFSYDVKMKEKGDIPEGYSVSREKKERFSLILESASTNQTSMYLCASRSSARAFNEQFFGPGTRLTVL.

The chain recombines TRBV10-3 with TRBJ2-1; 11 nucleotides match TRBD2. This CDR3 has 16 residues. V dropped 2 bases and J dropped 7; count of bases not matched to a gene: 7. CDR1 and CDR2 (germline): ENHRY, SYGVKD. The CDR3 DNA is TGTGCCATCAGTGAGCCAACTAGCGGGAGAAGGAATGAGCAGTTCTTC. Translated, it gives CAISEPTSGRRNEQFF.

In its sample, this clonotype was seen a few times. The V gene is TRBV19, the J gene TRBJ2-1; 14 nucleotides match TRBD2. The germline V gene has CDR1 LNHDA and CDR2 SQIVND (reference sequence). This CDR3 comprises 17 residues. Trimming at V came to 9 bases and at J to 5 bases, leaving 12 bases not matched to a gene. CDR3 sequence: CASNYGTSGRVHNEQFF. The CDR3 DNA sequence: TGTGCCAGCAACTACGGGACTAGCGGGAGAGTCCACAATGAGCAGTTCTTC.

This chain connects TRBV30 to TRBJ1-4; D remains unclear. The CDR3 totals 11 residues. Germline V gives CDR1 GTSNPN, CDR2 SVGIG (reference sequence). V gave up 2 bases and J gave up 5 bases, with 3 bases separating them. CDR3 amino acids: CAWSKNEKLFF. The CDR3 DNA follows: TGTGCCTGGAGTAAAAATGAAAAACTGTTTTTT.

V is TRBV19 and J is TRBJ2-5; tentatively, D is TRBD2 (5 bases). Germline values: CDR1 LNHDA, CDR2 SQIVND (reference sequence). V lost 1 base and J lost 3, with 15 bases in between. The CDR3 is 16 amino acids. CDR3 sequence: CASSIVRTLKEETQYF. The DNA for the CDR3 is TGTGCCAGTAGTATAGTAAGGACTCTCAAGGAAGAGACCCAGTACTTC.

This chain connects TRBV20-1 to TRBJ1-2; D not resolved. There are 15 residues in the CDR3. The germline V and J ends were trimmed by 1 base and 0 bases, with 12 bases remaining between them. The germline V gene has CDR1 DFQATT and CDR2 SNEGSKA (reference sequence). DNA for the CDR3: TGCAGTGCTAGAGTATCAGTCCGGCCTAACTATGGCTACACCTTC. It specifies CSARVSVRPNYGYTF.

The rearrangement links TRBV7-3 to TRBJ2-1; D not certain. Germline V gene sequence: CDR1 SGHTA, CDR2 FQGTGA. This CDR3 spans 15 amino acids. V gave up 1 base and J gave up 1 base, with 8 bases separating them. CDR3 sequence reads: CASSLNVGSYNEQFF. In DNA form, the CDR3 reads TGTGCCAGCAGCTTAAACGTGGGTTCCTACAATGAGCAGTTCTTC.

The V and J genes are TRBV18 and TRBJ2-1; 11 positions agree with TRBD2. The CDR3 runs to 16 residues. V lost 4 bases and J lost 5; bases outside the gene matches: 7. In germline, CDR1 is KGHSH, CDR2 LQKENI. CDR3 loop: CASSQAGTSGNNEQFF. CDR3 DNA: TGTGCCAGCTCACAAGCCGGGACTAGCGGTAACAATGAGCAGTTCTTC. The variable domain in full, with the rest retrieved from reference TRBV18 and TRBJ2-1, is NAGVMQNPRHLVRRRGQEARLRCSPMKGHSHVYWYRQLPEEGLKFMVYLQKENIIDESGMPKERFSAEFPKEGPSILRIQQVVRGDSAAYFCASSQAGTSGNNEQFFGPGTRLTVL.

This clonotype was detected only a few times. This chain links TRBV20-1 with TRBJ2-5; D remains ambiguous. The ends were cut back, 5 bases at V and 5 bases at J, with 9 bases in the middle. CDR1 is DFQATT, CDR2 SNEGSKA, per germline (reference sequence). The CDR3 is made up of 11 amino acids. The CDR3 DNA reads as TGCAGTGCTGCGAGTGGGGAGACCCAGTACTTC. Translated, it gives CSAASGETQYF.

V and J are TRBV7-2 and TRBJ2-7; TRBD1 or TRBD2 may be the D gene (6 bases each). CDR1 SGHTA and CDR2 FQGNSA come from the germline V gene. The V end lost 2 bases, the J end lost 4 bases, and 15 bases lay between the germline ends. CDR3 length: 15 residues. CDR3 coding DNA: TGTGCCAGCAGCTTATTAGGGGGGTGTGAGTACGAGCAGTACTTC. Its translation is CASSLLGGCEYEQYF. The full variable domain, with the rest looked up from reference TRBV7-2 and TRBJ2-7, is GAGVSQSPSNKVTEKGKDVELRCDPISGHTALYWYRQSLGQGLEFLIYFQGNSAPDKSGLPSDRFSAERTGGSVSTLTIQRTQQEDSAVYLCASSLLGGCEYEQYFGPGTRLTVT.

This clonotype was observed once. The chain carries TRBV10-3 and TRBJ2-3; no definite D call. Germline CDR1 ENHRY, CDR2 SYGVKD. The CDR3 length is 13 residues. V lost 7 bases to trimming and J lost 2 bases, with 10 bases between them. The CDR3 coding sequence is TGTGCCATCACCCTAGACTCCACAGATACGCAGTATTTT. Protein: CAITLDSTDTQYF.

The chain combines TRBV25-1 with TRBJ1-6; no clear D. The CDR3 runs to 15 residues. Trimming cost V 0 bases and J 5 bases, with 8 bases left between them. Per germline, CDR1 MGHDK and CDR2 SYGVNS. The CDR3 coding sequence is TGTGCCAGCAGTGAATATCGAGGAGATAATTCACCCCTCCACTTT. It encodes CASSEYRGDNSPLHF.

This clonotype was seen a few times. The rearrangement uses TRBV5-1 and TRBJ1-2; D may be TRBD1 (6 bases). Germline CDR1 reads SGHRS; CDR2 reads YFSETQ. The CDR3 is made up of 13 amino acids. The ends were cut back, 0 bases at V and 8 bases at J, with 11 bases in the middle. The CDR3 DNA follows: TGCGCCAGCAGCTTGGACAGGGAGGAGGGCTACACCTTC. This sequence encodes CASSLDREEGYTF.

The chain recombines TRBV7-2 with TRBJ2-3; D uncertain. Germline loops: CDR1 SGHTA, CDR2 FQGNSA. The CDR3 has 16 residues. Trimming pared 5 bases from V and 0 bases from J, leaving 15 bases between. The chain's CDR3 is CASSRPGRRSTDTQYF. In DNA form, the CDR3 reads TGTGCCAGCAGCCGCCCCGGGCGCCGTAGCACAGATACGCAGTATTTT.

This clonotype has at least ten counts. In DNA form, the CDR3 reads TGTGCCAGCAGCTTACAGGGATGGGCCGGGGAGCTGTTTTTT. This encodes CASSLQGWAGELFF. The V and J genes are TRBV7-2 and TRBJ2-2, with TRBD1 as a possible D gene (5 bases). Looked up from germline, CDR1 is SGHTA and CDR2 is FQGNSA. The CDR3 sequence is 14 residues long. Trimming cost V 2 bases and J 6 bases, with 10 bases left between them.

The rearrangement joins TRBV10-3 to TRBJ2-5, with 7 bases aligning to TRBD2. The CDR3 is 13 amino acids. V lost 8 bases to trimming and J lost 5 bases; unmatched junction nucleotides: 8. Germline V gives CDR1 ENHRY, CDR2 SYGVKD. The CDR3 region is CAIGPREWETQYF. The CDR3 nucleotides are TGTGCCATCGGTCCGCGGGAGTGGGAGACCCAGTACTTC.

The chain links TRBV12-3 or TRBV12-4 to TRBJ1-2; possibly TRBD1 for D (5 bases). The CDR3 totals 13 residues. V lost 11 bases, J lost 3 bases, and 16 bases lay in between. CDR3 sequence: CAYGWGPHYGYTF. The DNA for the CDR3 is TGTGCCTATGGCTGGGGCCCCCACTATGGCTACACCTTC.

V gene TRBV28 combines with J gene TRBJ1-2; 10 bases fit TRBD1. Trimming cost V 6 bases and J 6 bases; bases outside gene matches: 4. The germline V gene has CDR1 MDHEN and CDR2 SYDVKM. The CDR3 sequence is 13 residues long. This CDR3 reads CASRDGTGDGYTF. The CDR3 DNA sequence: TGTGCCAGCAGGGATGGGACAGGGGATGGCTACACCTTC.

As regards this clonotype: The junction shows a germline mismatch at one end, possibly a read error. The chain is built from TRBV7-9 and TRBJ2-5, with D perhaps TRBD1 (5 bases). The length of the CDR3 is 15 residues. The germline gives CDR1 SEHNR, CDR2 FQNEAQ (reference sequence). CDR3 residues: CAISLEQVVGETQYF. DNA of the CDR3: TGTGCCATCAGCTTAGAACAGGTCGTGGGAGAGACCCAGTACTTC. Full variable domain (outside the CDR3, taken from reference TRBV7-9 and TRBJ2-5): DTGVSQNPRHKITKRGQNVTFRCDPISEHNRLYWYRQTLGQGPEFLTYFQNEAQLEKSRLLSDRFSAERPKGSFSTLEIQRTEQGDSAMYLCAISLEQVVGETQYFGPGTRLLVL.

This clonotype was observed a few times. The genes are TRBV5-1 and TRBJ2-5; no reliable D call. Trimming stripped 2 bases from V and 1 base from J, with 9 bases between. CDR3 size: 14 residues. CDR1 is SGHRS, CDR2 YFSETQ, per germline. CDR3 nucleotides: TGCGCCAGCAGCTTTGGACCGGCCCAAGAGACCCAGTACTTC. As protein: CASSFGPAQETQYF.

This clonotype was detected ten times or more. The J gene is TRBJ2-1, the V gene TRBV7-2; TRBD2 matches at 8 bases. After removal of 1 base from V and 5 bases from J, the junction contained 4 bases not matched to a gene. Germline V gene lookup returns CDR1 SGHTA and CDR2 FQGNSA. This CDR3 contains 15 residues. CDR3 in amino acids: CASSLDGRGHNEQFF. CDR3 bases: TGTGCCAGCAGCTTAGACGGGAGGGGCCACAATGAGCAGTTCTTC.

This clonotype has just a few counts. The chain combines TRBV7-9 with TRBJ2-7; D gene ambiguous. The CDR3 spans 11 residues. Germline CDR1 SEHNR, CDR2 FQNEAQ (reference sequence). V was trimmed by 1 base and J by 6 bases, leaving 4 bases between them. The CDR3 nucleotides read TGTGCCAGCAGCTTAGGCGCCGAGCAGTACTTC. Translating it yields CASSLGAEQYF.

This clonotype turned up a few times. The genes are TRBV6-5 and TRBJ2-7, with 14 bases fitting TRBD2. The germline V gene has CDR1 MNHEY and CDR2 SVGAGI. The CDR3 covers 20 residues. V lost 0 bases, J lost 4 bases, and 14 bases stayed unmatched. Here the CDR3 reads CASSYSEGLAGALSGYEQYF. The CDR3 coding sequence is TGTGCCAGCAGTTACTCGGAGGGACTAGCGGGAGCGCTATCGGGGTACGAGCAGTACTTC.

This chain links TRBV10-3 with TRBJ1-1, with unresolved D. Trimming pared 4 bases from V and 4 bases from J, leaving 7 bases between. The CDR3 runs to 12 residues. Germline-derived CDR1 and CDR2 are ENHRY and SYGVKD. The CDR3 DNA is TGTGCCATCAGTGCGGGCGGCACTGAAGCTTTCTTT. This translates into CAISAGGTEAFF.